These 4 T cell receptor beta chains came from one sample sequenced in a study of human T cells and chemical hapten exposure. TCRdb reprocessed the RACE reads with MiXCR, giving one entry per CDR3 protein. Of around 42,000 distinct CDR3 sequences listed, roughly 12% are singletons. Time point of the sample: pre-sensitization, week 0. The treatment is: therapeutic diphenylcyclopropenone sensitization with weekly scalp DPC. Sequenced material: whole blood, taken in connection with sensitization to the hapten diphenylcyclopropenone (DPC). The source of these receptors is a woman aged 25 to 39 with alopecia areata. Some clones in this sample may be carry-over from other donors' samples.

This chain connects TRBV9 to TRBJ2-2; 10 bases line up with TRBD2. The CDR3 has 16 amino acids. V trimming: 4 bases; J trimming: 0 bases; junction bases outside the gene matches: 3. Germline CDR1 SGDLS, CDR2 YYNGEE. This chain's CDR3 is CASSLGLASNTGELFF. In DNA form, the CDR3 reads TGTGCCAGCAGCCTGGGACTAGCGTCGAACACCGGGGAGCTGTTTTTT.

In this sample, this clonotype turned up a few times. The chain has TRBV28 and TRBJ2-3, with a possible D match to TRBD1 (6 bases). V was clipped by 2 bases and J by 2 bases, with 8 bases between them. In germline, CDR1 is MDHEN, CDR2 SYDVKM. The CDR3 runs 14 residues. This CDR3 is CASSLGQYTDTQYF. The CDR3 DNA sequence: TGTGCCAGCAGTTTAGGACAGTACACAGATACGCAGTATTTT.

The chain recombines TRBV5-5 with TRBJ1-1; D ambiguous. The germline gives CDR1 SGHKS, CDR2 YYEKEE (reference sequence). V lost 4 bases and J lost 7, with 8 bases in between. The CDR3 runs to 11 residues. CDR3 DNA sequence: TGTGCCAGCAGCATCCAATTTGAAGCTTTCTTT. It translates to CASSIQFEAFF.

The chain is built from TRBV9 and TRBJ2-2; D is perhaps TRBD2 (6 bases). CDR3 size: 15 residues. Looked up from germline, CDR1 is SGDLS and CDR2 is YYNGEE. Trimming stripped 3 bases from V and 5 bases from J, with 14 bases between. DNA of the CDR3: TGTGCCAGCAGCGCCTGGGACTGGGCAACCGGGGAGCTGTTTTTT. This gives the protein CASSAWDWATGELFF.